The 14 T cell receptor beta chains below come from one sample, sequenced in a study of blood T cell repertoires in COVID-19. Profiled with immunoSEQ multiplex PCR; TCRdb holds only in-frame clones, not every one. The sample carries over 250,000 clones, 80% to 90% recorded once. The sequencing input was peripheral blood. These receptors were collected from a woman aged 70 to 79 with acute or convalescent COVID-19.

The chain is built from TRBV7-9 and TRBJ1-1, with unresolved D. Trimming removed 5 bases from V and 0 bases from J, with 19 bases in between. The CDR3 length is 17 residues. Germline values: CDR1 SEHNR, CDR2 FQNEAQ (reference sequence). The CDR3 loop reads CASSPPRLGKLNTEAFF. The CDR3 bases are TGTGCCAGCAGCCCGCCCCGGCTCGGGAAACTGAACACTGAAGCTTTCTTT. Together with reference TRBV7-9 and TRBJ1-1, the CDR3 gives the full variable domain: DTGVSQNPRHKITKRGQNVTFRCDPISEHNRLYWYRQTLGQGPEFLTYFQNEAQLEKSRLLSDRFSAERPKGSFSTLEIQRTEQGDSAMYLCASSPPRLGKLNTEAFFGQGTRLTVV.

This sequence joins TRBV6-4 and TRBJ1-5; no reliable D call. The V gene's germline CDR1 is MRHNA and CDR2 SNTAGT. This CDR3 comprises 13 residues. With 2 bases removed from V and 7 bases from J, the gap between germline ends came to 9 bases. This chain's CDR3 is CASSDQEGQPQHF. CDR3 nucleotide sequence: TGTGCCAGCAGTGACCAGGAAGGCCAGCCCCAGCATTTT.

The chain uses TRBV5-1 and TRBJ1-1; weak D call: TRBD1 (5 bases). The germline V gene has CDR1 SGHRS and CDR2 YFSETQ. The length of the CDR3 is 13 residues. V dropped 6 bases and J dropped 3 bases, with 12 bases sitting between them. The CDR3 region is CASTGVLDTEAFF. The DNA of the CDR3 is TGCGCCAGCACGGGGGTATTGGACACTGAAGCTTTCTTT.

The rearrangement joins TRBV7-2 to TRBJ1-1; 8 bases are shared with TRBD1. J gave up 3 bases and V 6 bases, and 6 bases lay outside the gene matches. This CDR3 is 14 amino acids long. Germline CDR1 is SGHTA and CDR2 is FQGNSA. The CDR3 protein is CASRWQGADTEAFF. The CDR3 DNA sequence: TGTGCCAGCAGGTGGCAGGGGGCGGACACTGAAGCTTTCTTT. The full variable domain, its missing parts supplied by reference TRBV7-2 and TRBJ1-1, is GAGVSQSPSNKVTEKGKDVELRCDPISGHTALYWYRQSLGQGLEFLIYFQGNSAPDKSGLPSDRFSAERTGGSVSTLTIQRTQQEDSAVYLCASRWQGADTEAFFGQGTRLTVV.

The chain carries TRBV11-3 and TRBJ2-2; D gene ambiguous. Trimming left V 3 bases short and J 2 bases short, with 19 bases between. CDR3 length: 18 residues. Germline CDR1 is SGHNT and CDR2 is YENEEA. CDR3 region: CASSFEVGTSFNTGELFF. CDR3 coding DNA: TGTGCCAGCAGCTTTGAGGTCGGCACTTCGTTTAACACCGGGGAGCTGTTTTTT.

The chain is built from TRBV7-3 and TRBJ1-1; no definite D call. The CDR3 loop spans 13 amino acids. Germline V CDR1 and CDR2: SGHTA, FQGTGA. V was clipped by 5 bases and J by 10 bases, with 17 bases between them. The CDR3 nucleotides are TGTGCCAGCAGCCCCGTGAGCCTCTCACGAGCTTTCTTT. It is translated as CASSPVSLSRAFF.

The chain employs TRBV7-2 and TRBJ1-5; possibly TRBD1 for D (5 bases). Per germline, CDR1 SGHTA and CDR2 FQGNSA. The CDR3 has 13 amino acids. Trimming took 4 bases from V and 7 from J, leaving 11 bases between them. CDR3 DNA: TGTGCCAGCAGCTCCCAACGGGGGCAGCCCCAGCATTTT. This gives the protein CASSSQRGQPQHF.

This sequence joins TRBV5-1 and TRBJ2-7, with 7 bases lining up with TRBD2. V dropped 4 bases and J dropped 6; count of bases not matched to a gene: 7. There are 13 residues in the CDR3. Germline V gene data show CDR1 as SGHRS and CDR2 as YFSETQ. The CDR3 loop is CASSAGPGGEQYF. CDR3 coding DNA: TGCGCCAGCAGCGCGGGACCGGGAGGCGAGCAGTACTTC.

This clone was observed once. This chain connects TRBV19 to TRBJ2-6, with D perhaps TRBD2 (5 bases). The V end was cut by 4 bases, the J end by 0 bases, with 7 bases between. The CDR3 consists of 15 residues. Germline V gene data show CDR1 as LNHDA and CDR2 as SQIVND (reference sequence). The CDR3 protein is CASSRGDSGANVLTF. The CDR3 nucleotides read TGTGCCAGTAGTAGGGGAGACTCTGGGGCCAACGTCCTGACTTTC.

The rearrangement uses TRBV5-1 and TRBJ1-4, with D perhaps matching TRBD1 (5 bases). Germline assignment: CDR1 SGHRS and CDR2 YFSETQ. This CDR3 has 15 residues. With 4 bases removed from V and 1 base from J, the gap between germline ends came to 11 bases. The CDR3 region is CASSPGGLTNEKLFF. The CDR3 DNA reads TGCGCCAGCAGCCCCGGGGGGTTAACTAATGAAAAACTGTTTTTT.

The chain is built from TRBV19 and TRBJ1-5; possible D gene TRBD1, 6 bases. Trimming removed 1 base from V and 6 bases from J, with 13 bases in between. CDR1 is LNHDA, CDR2 SQIVND, per germline (reference sequence). The CDR3 contains 15 residues. CDR3 sequence (DNA): TGTGCCAGTAGTATAGCCAGGACAGTTTTTCAGCCCCAGCATTTT. Translating it yields CASSIARTVFQPQHF.

Remarks on this clone: A read error may account for a junction end that differs from germline. The gene calls are TRBV7-3 and TRBJ2-1; 11 nucleotides match TRBD2. From germline, CDR1 is SGHTA and CDR2 FQGTGA. The CDR3 runs 13 residues. In DNA form, the CDR3 reads TGTGCCAGCAGCTCCGATAGCGGGGGGGTTTTGATCTTC. Amino acids: CASSSDSGGVLIF.

The rearrangement links TRBV5-1 to TRBJ2-3, with D possibly being TRBD1 (5 bases). CDR1 is SGHRS, CDR2 YFSETQ, per germline. Trimming took 4 bases from V and 3 from J, leaving 15 bases between them. This CDR3 has 15 residues. This chain's CDR3 is CASSLTVAGTDTQYF. For the CDR3, the DNA is TGCGCCAGCAGCCTTACAGTTGCAGGGACAGATACGCAGTATTTT.

In its sample, this clone was seen once. This specimen includes other DNA sequences encoding the same CDR3. The chain couples TRBV10-3 to TRBJ1-1; D ambiguous. The CDR3 consists of 11 residues. From germline, CDR1 is ENHRY and CDR2 SYGVKD. The V end lost 3 bases, the J end lost 8 bases, and 7 bases lay between the germline ends. The CDR3 here is CAISETGEAFF. Written as DNA, the CDR3 is TGTGCCATCAGTGAAACGGGGGAAGCTTTCTTT.